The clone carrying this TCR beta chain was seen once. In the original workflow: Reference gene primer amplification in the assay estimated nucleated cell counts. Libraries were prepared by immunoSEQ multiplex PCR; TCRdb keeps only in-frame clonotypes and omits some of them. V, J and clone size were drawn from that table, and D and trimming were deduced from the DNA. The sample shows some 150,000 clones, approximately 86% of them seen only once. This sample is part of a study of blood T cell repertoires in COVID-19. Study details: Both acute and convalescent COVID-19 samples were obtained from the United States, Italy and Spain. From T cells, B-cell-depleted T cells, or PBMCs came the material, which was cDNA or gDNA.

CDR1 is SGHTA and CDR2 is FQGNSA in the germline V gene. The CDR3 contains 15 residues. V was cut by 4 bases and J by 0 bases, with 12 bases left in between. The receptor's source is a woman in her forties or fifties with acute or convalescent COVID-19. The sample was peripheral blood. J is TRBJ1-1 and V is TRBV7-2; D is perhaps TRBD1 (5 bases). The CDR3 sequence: CASSSNGQLNTEAFF. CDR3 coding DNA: TGTGCCAGCAGCTCTAACGGACAACTGAACACTGAAGCTTTCTTT.